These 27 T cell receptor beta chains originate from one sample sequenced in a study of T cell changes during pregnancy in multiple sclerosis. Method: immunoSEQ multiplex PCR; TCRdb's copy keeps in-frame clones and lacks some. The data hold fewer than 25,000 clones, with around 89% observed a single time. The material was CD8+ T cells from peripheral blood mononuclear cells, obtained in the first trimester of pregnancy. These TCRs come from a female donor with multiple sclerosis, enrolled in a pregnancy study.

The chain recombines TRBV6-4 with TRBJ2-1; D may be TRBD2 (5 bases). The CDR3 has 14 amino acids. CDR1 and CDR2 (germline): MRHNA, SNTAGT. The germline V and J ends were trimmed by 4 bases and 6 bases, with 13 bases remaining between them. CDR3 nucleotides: TGTGCCAGCAGTGCCCAGCTGGAGGCCAATGAGCAGTTCTTC. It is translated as CASSAQLEANEQFF.

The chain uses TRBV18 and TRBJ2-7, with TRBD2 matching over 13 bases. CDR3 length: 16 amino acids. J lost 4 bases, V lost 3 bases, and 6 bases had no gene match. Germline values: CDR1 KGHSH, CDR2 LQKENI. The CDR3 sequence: CASSPPLAGGKYEQYF. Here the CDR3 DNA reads TGTGCCAGCTCACCCCCACTAGCGGGAGGGAAGTACGAGCAGTACTTC.

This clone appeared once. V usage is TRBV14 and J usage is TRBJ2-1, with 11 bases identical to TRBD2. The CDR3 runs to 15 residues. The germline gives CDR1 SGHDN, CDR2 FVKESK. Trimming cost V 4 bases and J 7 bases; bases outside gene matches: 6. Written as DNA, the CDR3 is TGTGCCAGCAGCCTTCTAGCGGGAGGAGTGAATGAGCAGTTCTTC. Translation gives CASSLLAGGVNEQFF.

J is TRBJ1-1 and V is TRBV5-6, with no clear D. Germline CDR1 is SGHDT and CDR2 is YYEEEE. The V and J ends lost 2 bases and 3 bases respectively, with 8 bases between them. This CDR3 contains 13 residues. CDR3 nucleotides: TGTGCCAGCAGCTTTACAGTACACACTGAAGCTTTCTTT. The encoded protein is CASSFTVHTEAFF.

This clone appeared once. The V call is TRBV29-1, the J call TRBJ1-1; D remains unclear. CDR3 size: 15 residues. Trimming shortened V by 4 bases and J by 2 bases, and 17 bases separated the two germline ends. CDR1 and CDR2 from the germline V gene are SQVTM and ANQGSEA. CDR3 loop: CSVVPRGEINTEAFF. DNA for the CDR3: TGCAGCGTTGTGCCCCGTGGAGAAATTAACACTGAAGCTTTCTTT.

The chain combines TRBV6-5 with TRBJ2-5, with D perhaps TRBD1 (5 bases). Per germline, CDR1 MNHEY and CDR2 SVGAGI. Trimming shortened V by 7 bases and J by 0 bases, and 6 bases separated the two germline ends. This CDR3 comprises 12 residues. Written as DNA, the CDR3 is TGTGCCAGCAAGGGGTACCAAGAGACCCAGTACTTC. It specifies CASKGYQETQYF.

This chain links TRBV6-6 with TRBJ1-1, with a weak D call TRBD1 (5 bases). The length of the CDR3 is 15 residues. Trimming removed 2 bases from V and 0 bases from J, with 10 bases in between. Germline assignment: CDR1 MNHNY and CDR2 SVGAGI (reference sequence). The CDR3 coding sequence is TGTGCCAGCAGTTACGGGGGGGGGATGAACACTGAAGCTTTCTTT. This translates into CASSYGGGMNTEAFF.

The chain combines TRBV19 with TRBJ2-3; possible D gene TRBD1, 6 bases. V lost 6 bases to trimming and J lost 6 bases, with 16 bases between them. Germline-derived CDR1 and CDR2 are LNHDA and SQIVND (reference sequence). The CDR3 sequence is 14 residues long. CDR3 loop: CASSWAGELDTQYF. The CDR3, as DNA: TGTGCCAGTAGCTGGGCAGGGGAGCTGGATACGCAGTATTTT.

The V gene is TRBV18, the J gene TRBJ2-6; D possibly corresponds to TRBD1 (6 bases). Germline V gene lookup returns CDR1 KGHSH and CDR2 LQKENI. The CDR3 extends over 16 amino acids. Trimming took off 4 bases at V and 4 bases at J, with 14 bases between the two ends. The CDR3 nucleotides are TGTGCCAGCTCACTTGACAGGCCCGCCGGGGCCAACGTCCTGACTTTC. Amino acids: CASSLDRPAGANVLTF.

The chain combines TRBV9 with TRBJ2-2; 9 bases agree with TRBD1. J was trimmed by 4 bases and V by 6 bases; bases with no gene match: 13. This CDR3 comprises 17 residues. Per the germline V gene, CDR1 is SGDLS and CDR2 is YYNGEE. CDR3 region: CASNRREDRGVTGELFF. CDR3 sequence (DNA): TGTGCCAGCAACCGTAGGGAGGACAGGGGTGTCACCGGGGAGCTGTTTTTT.

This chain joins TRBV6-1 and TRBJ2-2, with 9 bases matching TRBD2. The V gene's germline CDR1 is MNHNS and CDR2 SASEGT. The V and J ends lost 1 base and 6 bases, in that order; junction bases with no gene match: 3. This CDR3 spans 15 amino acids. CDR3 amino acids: CASSEEAGGPGELFF. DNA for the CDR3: TGTGCCAGCAGTGAAGAGGCGGGAGGGCCCGGGGAGCTGTTTTTT.

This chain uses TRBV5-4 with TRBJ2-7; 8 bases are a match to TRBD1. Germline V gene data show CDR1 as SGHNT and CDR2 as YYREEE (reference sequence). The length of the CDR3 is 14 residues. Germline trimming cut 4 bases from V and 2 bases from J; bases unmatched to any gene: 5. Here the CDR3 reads CASSEGTGTYEQYF. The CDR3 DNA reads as TGTGCCAGCAGCGAAGGGACAGGAACCTACGAGCAGTACTTC.

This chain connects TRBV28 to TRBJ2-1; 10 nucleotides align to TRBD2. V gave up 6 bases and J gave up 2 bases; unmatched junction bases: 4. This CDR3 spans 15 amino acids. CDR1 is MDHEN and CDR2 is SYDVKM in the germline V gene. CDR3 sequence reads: CASRYGTSAYNEQFF. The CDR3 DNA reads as TGTGCCAGCAGATACGGGACTAGCGCCTACAATGAGCAGTTCTTC.

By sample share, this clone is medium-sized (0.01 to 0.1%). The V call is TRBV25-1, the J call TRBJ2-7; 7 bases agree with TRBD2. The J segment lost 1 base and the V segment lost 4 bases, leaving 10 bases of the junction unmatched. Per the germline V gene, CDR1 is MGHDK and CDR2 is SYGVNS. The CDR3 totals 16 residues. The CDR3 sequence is CASSATGLPGSYEQYF. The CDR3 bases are TGTGCCAGCAGTGCTACGGGACTACCGGGATCCTACGAGCAGTACTTC.

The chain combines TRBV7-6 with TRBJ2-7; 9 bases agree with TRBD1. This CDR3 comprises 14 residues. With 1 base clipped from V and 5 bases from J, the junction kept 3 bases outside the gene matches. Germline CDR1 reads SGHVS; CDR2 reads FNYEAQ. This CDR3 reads CASSLGQGGDEQYF. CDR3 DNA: TGTGCCAGCAGCTTAGGACAGGGGGGCGACGAGCAGTACTTC. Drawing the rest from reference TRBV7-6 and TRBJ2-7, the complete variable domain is GAGVSQSPRYKVTKRGQDVALRCDPISGHVSLYWYRQALGQGPEFLTYFNYEAQQDKSGLPNDRFSAERPEGSISTLTIQRTEQRDSAMYRCASSLGQGGDEQYFGPGTRLTVT.

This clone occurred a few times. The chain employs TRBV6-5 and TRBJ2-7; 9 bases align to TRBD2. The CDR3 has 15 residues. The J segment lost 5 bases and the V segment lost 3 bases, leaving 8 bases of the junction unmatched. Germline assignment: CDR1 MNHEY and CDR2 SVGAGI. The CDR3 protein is CASSYILAGLNEQYF. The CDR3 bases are TGTGCCAGCAGTTATATTCTAGCGGGACTAAACGAGCAGTACTTC.

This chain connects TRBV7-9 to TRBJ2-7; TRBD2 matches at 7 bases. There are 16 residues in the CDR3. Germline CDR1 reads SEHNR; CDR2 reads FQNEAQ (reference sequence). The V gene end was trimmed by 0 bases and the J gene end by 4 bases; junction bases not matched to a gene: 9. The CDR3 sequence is CASSLAGMGGLYEQYF. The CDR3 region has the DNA TGTGCCAGCAGCTTAGCGGGTATGGGAGGGCTGTACGAGCAGTACTTC. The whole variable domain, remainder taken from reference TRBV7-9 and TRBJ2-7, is DTGVSQNPRHKITKRGQNVTFRCDPISEHNRLYWYRQTLGQGPEFLTYFQNEAQLEKSRLLSDRFSAERPKGSFSTLEIQRTEQGDSAMYLCASSLAGMGGLYEQYFGPGTRLTVT.

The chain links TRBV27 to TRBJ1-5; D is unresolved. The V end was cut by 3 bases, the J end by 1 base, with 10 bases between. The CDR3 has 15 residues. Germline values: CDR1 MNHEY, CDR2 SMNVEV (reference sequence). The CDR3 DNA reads TGTGCCAGCAGTTTCACTCCCAGGAGCAATCAGCCCCAGCATTTT. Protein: CASSFTPRSNQPQHF.

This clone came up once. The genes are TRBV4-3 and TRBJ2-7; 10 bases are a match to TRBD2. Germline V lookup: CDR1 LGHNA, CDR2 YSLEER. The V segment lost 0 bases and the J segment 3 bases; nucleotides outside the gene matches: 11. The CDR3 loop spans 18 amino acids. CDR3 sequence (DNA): TGCGCCAGCAGCCAAGAAACCCTACTAGCGGGACGCTTCTACGAGCAGTACTTC. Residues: CASSQETLLAGRFYEQYF.

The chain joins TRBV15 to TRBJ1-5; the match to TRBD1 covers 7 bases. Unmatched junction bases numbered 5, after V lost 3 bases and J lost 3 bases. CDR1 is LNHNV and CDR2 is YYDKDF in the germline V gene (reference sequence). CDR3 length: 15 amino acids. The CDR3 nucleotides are TGTGCCACCAGCAGCGAGGGACAGATCAATCAGCCCCAGCATTTT. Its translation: CATSSEGQINQPQHF.

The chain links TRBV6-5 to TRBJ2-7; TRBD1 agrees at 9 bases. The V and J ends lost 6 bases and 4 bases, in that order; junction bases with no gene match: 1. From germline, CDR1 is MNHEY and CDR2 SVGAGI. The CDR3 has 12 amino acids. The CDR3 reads CASRGQGYEQYF. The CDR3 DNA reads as TGTGCCAGCAGAGGACAGGGGTACGAGCAGTACTTC.

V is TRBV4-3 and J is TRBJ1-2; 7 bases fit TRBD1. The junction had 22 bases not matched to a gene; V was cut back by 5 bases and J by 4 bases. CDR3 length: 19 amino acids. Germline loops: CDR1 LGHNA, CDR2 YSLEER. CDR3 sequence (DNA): TGCGCCAGCAGCTTCGACCCCCCCCCTGACAGGGCCGGCGTCTATGGCTACACCTTC. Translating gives CASSFDPPPDRAGVYGYTF.

The CDR3 nucleotides read TGTGCCAGCAGCCAAGTGTGGAGGGTTGGAGAGACCCAGTACTTC. Residues: CASSQVWRVGETQYF. The chain carries TRBV4-2 and TRBJ2-5, with TRBD2 as a possible D gene (6 bases). The V gene lost 1 base and the J gene lost 4 bases, with 13 bases spanning the gap. CDR3 length equals 15 residues. The V gene's germline CDR1 is LGHNA and CDR2 YNFKEQ.

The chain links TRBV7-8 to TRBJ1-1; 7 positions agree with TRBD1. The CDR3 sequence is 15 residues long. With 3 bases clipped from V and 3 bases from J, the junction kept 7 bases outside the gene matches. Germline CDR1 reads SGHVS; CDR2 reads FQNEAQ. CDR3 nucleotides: TGTGCCAGCAGCTTTCAAACAGGGGAATACACTGAAGCTTTCTTT. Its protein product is CASSFQTGEYTEAFF.

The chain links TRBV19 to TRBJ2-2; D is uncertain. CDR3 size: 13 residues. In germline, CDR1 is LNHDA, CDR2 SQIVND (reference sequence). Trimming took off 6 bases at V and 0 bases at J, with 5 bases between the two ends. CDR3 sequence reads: CASSGANTGELFF. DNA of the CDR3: TGTGCCAGTAGCGGAGCGAACACCGGGGAGCTGTTTTTT.

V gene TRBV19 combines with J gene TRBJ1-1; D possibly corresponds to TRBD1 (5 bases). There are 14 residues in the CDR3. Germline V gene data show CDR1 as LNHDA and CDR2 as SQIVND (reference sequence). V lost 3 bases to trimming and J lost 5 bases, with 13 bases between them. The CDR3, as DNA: TGTGCCAGTAGTATCGTCCAGGGTGGTACTGAAGCTTTCTTT. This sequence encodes CASSIVQGGTEAFF.

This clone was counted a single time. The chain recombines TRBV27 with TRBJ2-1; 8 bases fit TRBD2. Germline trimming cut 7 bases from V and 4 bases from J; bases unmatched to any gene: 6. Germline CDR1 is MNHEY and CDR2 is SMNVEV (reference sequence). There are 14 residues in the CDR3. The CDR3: CASTTSGSYNEQFF. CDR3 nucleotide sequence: TGTGCCAGCACTACTAGCGGAAGTTACAATGAGCAGTTCTTC.